A single sample is the source of the 17 T cell receptor beta chains below, sequenced in a study of T cells in localized non-small cell lung cancer. Assay: immunoSEQ multiplex PCR; the TCRdb copy retains only in-frame clones and omits some. The table has 30,000 to 40,000 clones, 88% seen once. The material was peripheral blood, obtained before any cancer treatment. These TCRs come from a woman aged 35-70 years with stage I lung adenocarcinoma.

The V and J genes are TRBV5-8 and TRBJ2-7; TRBD1 is a possible D gene (5 bases). This CDR3 has 13 residues. Germline V gene lookup returns CDR1 SGHTS and CDR2 YDEGEE. V lost 4 bases, J lost 3 bases, and 11 bases lay in between. The CDR3 DNA is TGTGCCAGCAGCAGACAGATGGACTACGAGCAGTACTTC. This translates into CASSRQMDYEQYF.

This chain joins TRBV7-6 and TRBJ1-1, with D unclear. This CDR3 has 13 amino acids. Germline V CDR1 and CDR2: SGHVS, FNYEAQ. Trimming removed 5 bases at V and 8 bases at J, with 15 bases between. In DNA form, the CDR3 reads TGTGCCAGCAGCCCTAGCGTTGCATCGGAAGCTTTCTTT. Its translation: CASSPSVASEAFF.

The J gene is TRBJ2-7, the V gene TRBV7-6; 8 positions match TRBD1. Germline CDR1 is SGHVS and CDR2 is FNYEAQ. The length of the CDR3 is 13 residues. Trimming removed 5 bases from V and 13 bases from J; junction bases left unmatched: 13. The CDR3: CASSPGQGPSIYF. The CDR3 DNA follows: TGTGCCAGCAGCCCCGGACAGGGTCCCTCCATCTACTTC.

The chain combines TRBV6-1 with TRBJ2-2; TRBD1 matches 8 bases. Per the germline V gene, CDR1 is MNHNS and CDR2 is SASEGT. The V and J ends lost 6 bases and 1 base, in that order; junction bases with no gene match: 4. The length of the CDR3 is 15 residues. The CDR3 coding sequence is TGTGCCAGCAGGAAGGGGACAGGGAACACCGGGGAGCTGTTTTTT. Translation gives CASRKGTGNTGELFF.

This clone showed up just a few times. This rearrangement joins TRBV6-4 to TRBJ2-1, with TRBD1 as a possible D gene (5 bases). CDR3 length: 15 residues. V gave up 2 bases and J gave up 6 bases, with 14 bases separating them. CDR1 and CDR2 (germline): MRHNA, SNTAGT. The CDR3 loop reads CASSDPTQGVNEQFF. The CDR3 coding sequence is TGTGCCAGCAGTGACCCGACCCAAGGGGTCAATGAGCAGTTCTTC.

The rearrangement uses TRBV29-1 and TRBJ1-1; D might be TRBD1 (6 bases). Looked up from germline, CDR1 is SQVTM and CDR2 is ANQGSEA. The CDR3 is made up of 14 amino acids. The V end was cut by 7 bases, the J end by 4 bases, with 19 bases between. CDR3 amino acids: CSAFPGTRSTEAFF. In nucleotides, the CDR3 is TGCAGCGCCTTTCCCGGGACAAGGAGCACTGAAGCTTTCTTT.

V is TRBV6-1 and J is TRBJ2-3, with D tentatively TRBD1 (5 bases). The CDR3 runs to 14 residues. V was cut by 2 bases and J by 0 bases, with 6 bases left in between. The germline V gene encodes CDR1 MNHNS and CDR2 SASEGT. The CDR3 bases are TGTGCCAGCAGTGAACGACAGAGCACAGATACGCAGTATTTT. It is translated as CASSERQSTDTQYF.

CDR3 protein: CASSLPLAGGLGAQYF. Written as DNA, the CDR3 is TGTGCCAGCAGTCTCCCTCTAGCGGGGGGGCTAGGTGCGCAGTATTTT. The chain recombines TRBV28 with TRBJ2-3; 12 bases agree with TRBD2. V shed 5 bases, J shed 10 bases, and the junction held 13 bases outside the gene matches. CDR1 and CDR2 (germline): MDHEN, SYDVKM. This CDR3 comprises 16 residues.

The rearrangement joins TRBV4-1 to TRBJ2-7; 8 bases line up with TRBD1. J was trimmed by 2 bases and V by 3 bases; bases with no gene match: 6. Germline CDR1 reads MGHRA; CDR2 reads YSYEKL. The CDR3 covers 15 residues. This chain's CDR3 is CASSQTETGAYEQYF. Here the CDR3 DNA reads TGCGCCAGCAGCCAGACAGAGACAGGGGCCTACGAGCAGTACTTC.

By its share, this clone is medium-sized (0.01 to 0.1%). The genes are TRBV7-9 and TRBJ2-7, with TRBD2 matching 15 bases. The J segment lost 5 bases and the V segment lost 3 bases, leaving 5 bases of the junction unmatched. CDR3 length: 16 amino acids. Germline V gene lookup returns CDR1 SEHNR and CDR2 FQNEAQ (reference sequence). The CDR3 DNA reads TGTGCCAGCAGCTTGGGACTAGCGGGGGGTCTAGACGAGCAGTACTTC. Translated, it gives CASSLGLAGGLDEQYF.

In its sample, this clone was seen once. V is TRBV11-3 and J is TRBJ2-1, with D tentatively TRBD2 (6 bases). This CDR3 comprises 15 residues. Trimming removed 4 bases from V and 5 bases from J, with 15 bases in between. Germline V gene data show CDR1 as SGHNT and CDR2 as YENEEA. Written as DNA, the CDR3 is TGTGCCAGCAGCTCTAACTGGGGGGAAGACAATGAGCAGTTCTTC. It specifies CASSSNWGEDNEQFF.

This clone has a single count. The J gene is TRBJ2-3, the V gene TRBV7-2; a weak D match, TRBD2 (6 bases). The V gene's germline CDR1 is SGHTA and CDR2 FQGNSA. The germline V and J ends were trimmed by 1 base and 3 bases, with 11 bases remaining between them. The CDR3 sequence is 15 residues long. The CDR3 is CASSLVWRGTDTQYF. CDR3 sequence (DNA): TGTGCCAGCAGCTTAGTATGGCGGGGAACAGATACGCAGTATTTT.

This sequence joins TRBV5-1 and TRBJ1-2; 7 nucleotides align to TRBD1. This CDR3 has 15 residues. Trimming took 7 bases from V and 0 from J; bases not matched to a gene: 9. The germline gives CDR1 SGHRS, CDR2 YFSETQ. The CDR3 sequence is CASRLGTGANYGYTF. The CDR3 nucleotides read TGCGCCAGCCGATTGGGTACAGGGGCTAACTATGGCTACACCTTC.

The J gene is TRBJ1-1, the V gene TRBV6-5; TRBD1 is a possible D gene (6 bases). The V end was cut by 4 bases, the J end by 0 bases, with 12 bases between. There are 15 residues in the CDR3. From germline, CDR1 is MNHEY and CDR2 SVGAGI. This CDR3 is CASSSSGVMNTEAFF. The CDR3 bases are TGTGCCAGCAGTTCATCAGGGGTCATGAACACTGAAGCTTTCTTT.

The DNA for the CDR3 is TGTGCCAGCAGTGAGGGGGGTAGCTCCTATAATTCACCCCTCCACTTT. Protein sequence: CASSEGGSSYNSPLHF. J is TRBJ1-6 and V is TRBV2; tentative D call: TRBD1 (5 bases). This CDR3 is 16 amino acids long. The germline V and J ends were trimmed by 3 bases and 0 bases, with 9 bases remaining between them. CDR1 and CDR2 from the germline V gene are SNHLY and FYNNEI.

The gene calls are TRBV30 and TRBJ1-4; 9 nucleotides align to TRBD1. V trimming: 0 bases; J trimming: 3 bases; junction bases outside the gene matches: 2. The V gene's germline CDR1 is GTSNPN and CDR2 SVGIG (reference sequence). The length of the CDR3 is 15 residues. CDR3 coding DNA: TGTGCCTGGAGTGTTCGGACAGGGGCTAATGAAAAACTGTTTTTT. Translating it yields CAWSVRTGANEKLFF.

The chain links TRBV7-2 to TRBJ2-7, with D unclear. The CDR3 is 15 residues long. Germline V lookup: CDR1 SGHTA, CDR2 FQGNSA. V was cut by 3 bases and J by 0 bases, with 12 bases left in between. CDR3 sequence (DNA): TGTGCCAGCAGCTTTTCTGGGTGGAGCTCCTACGAGCAGTACTTC. Its protein product is CASSFSGWSSYEQYF.